The 26 T cell receptor beta chains below all came from one sample that was sequenced in a study of CD8+ T cells in alopecia areata. Treatment here: oral pan-JAK inhibitor, 5-10 mg twice daily. RNA extraction was followed by reverse transcription into cDNA, which acted as the sequencing template. Produced via immunoSEQ multiplex PCR; TCRdb's table is partial and in-frame only. The data hold over 150,000 clones, with about 60% observed a single time. The source was CD4+ T cells sorted from blood, collected at week 24, from a patient treated with tofacitinib. The receptors stem from a human donor with alopecia areata.

The chain has TRBV6-1 and TRBJ1-1; TRBD1 aligns across 8 bases. The length of the CDR3 is 13 residues. J gave up 8 bases and V 4 bases, and 6 bases lay outside the gene matches. Germline loops: CDR1 MNHNS, CDR2 SASEGT. DNA of the CDR3: TGTGCCAGCAGTGTAAACCAGGGGGCAGAAGCTTTCTTT. Encoded protein: CASSVNQGAEAFF.

The CDR3 sequence is CSVQQANYGYTF. CDR3 coding DNA: TGCAGCGTTCAACAGGCAAACTATGGCTACACCTTC. This chain links TRBV29-1 with TRBJ1-2; D may be TRBD1 (5 bases). V was shortened by 5 bases and J by 2 bases, with 9 bases between the two germline ends. The CDR3 runs to 12 residues. Looked up from germline, CDR1 is SQVTM and CDR2 is ANQGSEA.

This clone has only a few counts. In the same sample, other DNA sequences code for this CDR3. The chain joins TRBV15 to TRBJ2-7, with 9 bases lining up with TRBD1. The germline CDR1 and CDR2 sequences are LNHNV and YYDKDF (reference sequence). The V and J ends lost 3 bases and 4 bases, in that order; junction bases with no gene match: 1. CDR3 size: 13 residues. CDR3 amino acids: CATSRDRGYEQYF. In nucleotides, the CDR3 is TGTGCCACCAGCAGGGACAGGGGTTACGAGCAGTACTTC. The variable domain in full, completed from reference TRBV15 and TRBJ2-7, reads DAMVIQNPRYQVTQFGKPVTLSCSQTLNHNVMYWYQQKSSQAPKLLFHYYDKDFNNEADTPDNFQSRRPNTSFCFLDIRSPGLGDTAMYLCATSRDRGYEQYFGPGTRLTVT.

The chain combines TRBV7-8 with TRBJ2-7; the match to TRBD1 covers 8 bases. The trim removed 5 bases at V and 6 bases at J, leaving 6 bases unmatched. Looked up from germline, CDR1 is SGHVS and CDR2 is FQNEAQ. This CDR3 region has 13 residues. The CDR3 DNA sequence: TGTGCCAGCAGCCCTCTGACAGGGGCCGAGCAGTACTTC. This sequence encodes CASSPLTGAEQYF. The full variable domain, completed using reference TRBV7-8 and TRBJ2-7, is GAGVSQSPRYKVAKRGQDVALRCDPISGHVSLFWYQQALGQGPEFLTYFQNEAQLDKSGLPSDRFFAERPEGSVSTLKIQRTQQEDSAVYLCASSPLTGAEQYFGPGTRLTVT.

The chain employs TRBV7-6 and TRBJ2-7; perhaps TRBD2 as D (5 bases). V was trimmed by 1 base and J by 5 bases, leaving 12 bases between them. CDR1 is SGHVS, CDR2 FNYEAQ, per germline. The CDR3 has 14 residues. The CDR3 DNA is TGTGCCAGCAGCTTAGGGGGAGTACAAAACGAGCAGTACTTC. Translation: CASSLGGVQNEQYF. The full variable domain, its missing parts supplied by reference TRBV7-6 and TRBJ2-7, is GAGVSQSPRYKVTKRGQDVALRCDPISGHVSLYWYRQALGQGPEFLTYFNYEAQQDKSGLPNDRFSAERPEGSISTLTIQRTEQRDSAMYRCASSLGGVQNEQYFGPGTRLTVT.

This clone occurred a few times. V and J are TRBV19 and TRBJ1-2; D is ambiguous. This CDR3 spans 13 amino acids. V lost 6 bases and J 7 bases, leaving 15 bases between the germline ends. Germline V lookup: CDR1 LNHDA, CDR2 SQIVND (reference sequence). The CDR3 is CASSPTWRAGYTF. The CDR3 bases are TGTGCCAGTAGCCCCACGTGGAGGGCTGGCTACACCTTC.

This clone was counted a few times. The V call is TRBV4-1, the J call TRBJ1-1; 7 nucleotides line up with TRBD1. CDR1 MGHRA and CDR2 YSYEKL come from the germline V gene. V lost 1 base, J lost 1 base, and 6 bases stayed unmatched. The CDR3 runs to 16 residues. The CDR3 DNA reads TGCGCCAGCAGCCAAGGGCGACAGGGTCCGAACACTGAAGCTTTCTTT. Its protein is CASSQGRQGPNTEAFF.

The rearrangement links TRBV2 to TRBJ2-7, with 7 bases lining up with TRBD1. Trimming took 8 bases from V and 2 from J; bases not matched to a gene: 12. Germline CDR1 SNHLY, CDR2 FYNNEI. This CDR3 is built from 15 residues. The CDR3 loop is CASARTGTATYEQYF. CDR3 bases: TGTGCCAGCGCGCGCACCGGGACAGCTACCTACGAGCAGTACTTC.

This clone has a single count. The chain combines TRBV5-1 with TRBJ1-2; TRBD1 matches at 9 bases. Trimming took 4 bases from V and 8 from J; bases not matched to a gene: 6. The CDR3 extends over 13 amino acids. Germline V gene data show CDR1 as SGHRS and CDR2 as YFSETQ. In DNA form, the CDR3 reads TGCGCCAGCAGCATCCACAGGGGGCACGGCTACACCTTC. Amino acids: CASSIHRGHGYTF.

The J gene is TRBJ1-5, the V gene TRBV2, with D possibly being TRBD1 (5 bases). The germline gives CDR1 SNHLY, CDR2 FYNNEI. This CDR3 spans 15 amino acids. V was cut by 2 bases and J by 4 bases, with 12 bases left in between. The CDR3 DNA reads TGTGCCAGCAGTGAATGGGGCAGTTCAAATCAGCCCCAGCATTTT. Amino acid sequence: CASSEWGSSNQPQHF.

V usage is TRBV6-1 and J usage is TRBJ2-7, with D tentatively TRBD1 (6 bases). Germline V CDR1 and CDR2: MNHNS, SASEGT. CDR3 size: 12 residues. V gave up 5 bases and J gave up 6 bases, with 11 bases separating them. The CDR3 here is CASSTTGFEQYF. The CDR3 DNA reads TGTGCCAGCAGTACCACAGGGTTCGAGCAGTACTTC.

The gene calls are TRBV2 and TRBJ1-1; D not resolved. Trimming shortened V by 0 bases and J by 11 bases, and 7 bases separated the two germline ends. This CDR3 is 11 amino acids long. In germline, CDR1 is SNHLY, CDR2 FYNNEI. The CDR3 loop is CASSEAFRAFF. CDR3 nucleotide sequence: TGTGCCAGCAGTGAAGCGTTTCGGGCTTTCTTT.

V is TRBV7-2 and J is TRBJ2-3, with 10 bases that match TRBD2. This CDR3 is 19 amino acids long. After removal of 1 base from V and 1 base from J, the junction contained 11 bases not matched to a gene. Germline CDR1 is SGHTA and CDR2 is FQGNSA. This CDR3 reads CASSLGLSGGQLRTDTQYF. As DNA, the CDR3 is TGTGCCAGCAGCTTAGGGCTTAGCGGGGGGCAGTTACGCACAGATACGCAGTATTTT. The entire variable domain, with the rest obtained from reference TRBV7-2 and TRBJ2-3, is as follows: GAGVSQSPSNKVTEKGKDVELRCDPISGHTALYWYRQSLGQGLEFLIYFQGNSAPDKSGLPSDRFSAERTGGSVSTLTIQRTQQEDSAVYLCASSLGLSGGQLRTDTQYFGPGTRLTVL.

This chain uses TRBV25-1 with TRBJ2-2; D unclear. CDR3 length: 12 amino acids. The germline gives CDR1 MGHDK, CDR2 SYGVNS. Trimming stripped 7 bases from V and 3 bases from J, with 6 bases between. The CDR3 protein is CASNRDTGELFF. The CDR3, as DNA: TGTGCCAGCAACCGCGACACCGGGGAGCTGTTTTTT.

This clone turned up a few times. The chain recombines TRBV30 with TRBJ2-7; D gene uncertain. Germline V lookup: CDR1 GTSNPN, CDR2 SVGIG (reference sequence). Trimming pared 1 base from V and 2 bases from J, leaving 12 bases between. This CDR3 has 14 amino acids. For the CDR3, the DNA is TGTGCCTGGAGTGGCTACGGGCGAACCTACGAGCAGTACTTC. Translated, it gives CAWSGYGRTYEQYF.

This clone was detected only a few times. The chain couples TRBV11-2 to TRBJ2-3; D possibly matches TRBD1 or TRBD2 (5 bases each). V lost 0 bases, J lost 5 bases, and 18 bases lay in between. The CDR3 contains 17 residues. Germline V gives CDR1 SGHAT, CDR2 FQNNGV. DNA for the CDR3: TGTGCCAGCAGCTTAGATAGCAGGGACCGGCTAGAAGATACGCAGTATTTT. Its protein is CASSLDSRDRLEDTQYF.

The chain joins TRBV30 to TRBJ2-1; the match to TRBD2 covers 12 bases. With V trimmed by 1 base and J by 3 bases, 4 bases remained unmatched. The CDR3 contains 16 residues. Germline lookup yields CDR1 GTSNPN and CDR2 SVGIG (reference sequence). CDR3 sequence reads: CAWSALAGGNYNEQFF. In DNA form, the CDR3 reads TGTGCCTGGAGTGCCCTAGCGGGGGGGAACTACAATGAGCAGTTCTTC.

The CDR3 DNA reads TGCGCCAGCAGCTTGGCGATAGCGGGGCATGAGACCCAGTACTTC. This sequence encodes CASSLAIAGHETQYF. The chain links TRBV5-1 to TRBJ2-5; TRBD2 matches 8 bases. The V gene end was trimmed by 0 bases and the J gene end by 5 bases; junction bases not matched to a gene: 6. The CDR3 has 15 amino acids. Per germline, CDR1 SGHRS and CDR2 YFSETQ.

The J gene is TRBJ1-1, the V gene TRBV30; D unresolved. The CDR3 spans 13 residues. V lost 2 bases and J lost 2, with 9 bases in between. Per the germline V gene, CDR1 is GTSNPN and CDR2 is SVGIG (reference sequence). CDR3 region: CAWSPWGNTEAFF. CDR3 in DNA: TGTGCCTGGAGTCCTTGGGGAAACACTGAAGCTTTCTTT.

The chain is built from TRBV29-1 and TRBJ1-1; the D is unclear. Trimming pared 0 bases from V and 10 bases from J, leaving 0 bases between. This CDR3 comprises 8 residues. CDR1 is SQVTM, CDR2 ANQGSEA, per germline. CDR3 nucleotides: TGCAGCGTTGAAGAAGCTTTCTTT. Its translation: CSVEEAFF.

The V gene is TRBV15, the J gene TRBJ2-1; TRBD2 matches 11 bases. V dropped 2 bases and J dropped 6; count of bases not matched to a gene: 6. The CDR3 has 16 residues. Germline loops: CDR1 LNHNV, CDR2 YYDKDF (reference sequence). CDR3 DNA sequence: TGTGCCACCAGCAGATGGGGACTAGCGGTAACCAATGAGCAGTTCTTC. This translates into CATSRWGLAVTNEQFF.

V usage is TRBV6-1 and J usage is TRBJ2-7; the D gene is possibly TRBD1 (5 bases). CDR1 is MNHNS, CDR2 SASEGT, per germline. Trimming removed 6 bases from V and 4 bases from J, with 19 bases in between. There are 15 residues in the CDR3. Here the CDR3 reads CASSLTPHPGYEQYF. The CDR3 DNA follows: TGTGCCAGCAGCCTGACTCCCCACCCAGGGTACGAGCAGTACTTC.

Remarks on this clone: Other DNA variants within this sample encode the same CDR3. V gene TRBV2 combines with J gene TRBJ2-1, with D hard to call. CDR1 is SNHLY, CDR2 FYNNEI, per germline. V was shortened by 1 base and J by 10 bases, with 2 bases between the two germline ends. The CDR3 is 10 amino acids. CDR3 protein: CASSEGEQFF. In DNA, the CDR3 is TGTGCCAGCAGTGAAGGGGAGCAGTTCTTC.

V gene TRBV29-1 combines with J gene TRBJ1-4; no clear D gene. Trimming stripped 3 bases from V and 8 bases from J, with 10 bases between. Germline V gene lookup returns CDR1 SQVTM and CDR2 ANQGSEA. The CDR3 is 12 amino acids. The CDR3 region is CSVDWGGEKLFF. The CDR3 DNA sequence: TGCAGCGTTGATTGGGGTGGGGAAAAACTGTTTTTT.

This clone was seen a handful of times. Here the CDR3 DNA reads TGCGCCAGCAGCTTGGGCGGGGGATCCTACAATGAGCAGTTCTTC. Translating it yields CASSLGGGSYNEQFF. This rearrangement joins TRBV5-1 to TRBJ2-1, with 7 bases matching TRBD2. V was pared by 0 bases and J by 1 base, with 1 base of the junction left unmatched. The germline gives CDR1 SGHRS, CDR2 YFSETQ. The CDR3 spans 15 residues.

This clone came up a few times. This chain uses TRBV29-1 with TRBJ1-4, with a weak D call TRBD1 (6 bases). Per germline, CDR1 SQVTM and CDR2 ANQGSEA. V shed 7 bases and J shed 0 bases, with 12 bases lying between them. The CDR3 runs to 14 residues. The CDR3 DNA sequence: TGCAGCGCGAATACAGGGACAACTAATGAAAAACTGTTTTTT. Translated, it gives CSANTGTTNEKLFF.